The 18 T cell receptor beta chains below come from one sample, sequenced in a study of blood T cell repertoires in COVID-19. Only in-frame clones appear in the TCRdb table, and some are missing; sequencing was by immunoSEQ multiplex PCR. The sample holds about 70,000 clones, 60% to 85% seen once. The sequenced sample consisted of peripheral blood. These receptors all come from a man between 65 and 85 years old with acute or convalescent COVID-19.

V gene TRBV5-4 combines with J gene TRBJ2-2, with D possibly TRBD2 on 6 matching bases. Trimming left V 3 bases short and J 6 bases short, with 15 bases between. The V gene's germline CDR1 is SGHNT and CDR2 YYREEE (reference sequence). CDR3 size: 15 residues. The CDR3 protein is CASSWAGGVPGELFF. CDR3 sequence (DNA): TGTGCCAGCAGCTGGGCCGGGGGAGTTCCCGGGGAGCTGTTTTTT. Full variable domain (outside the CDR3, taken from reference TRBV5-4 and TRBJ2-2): ETGVTQSPTHLIKTRGQQVTLRCSSQSGHNTVSWYQQALGQGPQFIFQYYREEENGRGNFPPRFSGLQFPNYSSELNVNALELDDSALYLCASSWAGGVPGELFFGEGSRLTVL.

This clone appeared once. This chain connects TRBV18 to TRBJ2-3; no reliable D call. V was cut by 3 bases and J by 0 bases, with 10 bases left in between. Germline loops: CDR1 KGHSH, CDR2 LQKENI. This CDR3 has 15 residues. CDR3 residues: CASSPIGSSTDTQYF. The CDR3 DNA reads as TGTGCCAGCTCACCCATCGGGTCCAGCACAGATACGCAGTATTTT.

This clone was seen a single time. CDR3 nucleotides: TGTGCCAGCAGCTTAGCGGTGACCACTAGAACAGATACGCAGTATTTT. It specifies CASSLAVTTRTDTQYF. The chain has TRBV11-1 and TRBJ2-3, with D perhaps matching TRBD2 (5 bases). The CDR3 is 16 amino acids. Germline assignment: CDR1 SGHAT and CDR2 FQDESV (reference sequence). Trimming stripped 0 bases from V and 3 bases from J, with 13 bases between.

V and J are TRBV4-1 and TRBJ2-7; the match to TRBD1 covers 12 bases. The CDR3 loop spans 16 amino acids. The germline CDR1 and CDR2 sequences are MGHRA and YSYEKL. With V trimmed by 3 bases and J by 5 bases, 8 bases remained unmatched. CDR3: CASSHDRDRGRHEQYF. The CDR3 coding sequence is TGCGCCAGCAGCCATGACCGGGACAGGGGGCGCCACGAGCAGTACTTC.

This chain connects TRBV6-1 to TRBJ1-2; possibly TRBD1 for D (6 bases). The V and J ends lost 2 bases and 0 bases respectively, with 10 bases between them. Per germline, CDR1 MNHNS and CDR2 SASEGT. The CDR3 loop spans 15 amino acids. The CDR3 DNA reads TGTGCCAGCAGTGAAACAGGGCTAACTAACTATGGCTACACCTTC. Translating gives CASSETGLTNYGYTF.

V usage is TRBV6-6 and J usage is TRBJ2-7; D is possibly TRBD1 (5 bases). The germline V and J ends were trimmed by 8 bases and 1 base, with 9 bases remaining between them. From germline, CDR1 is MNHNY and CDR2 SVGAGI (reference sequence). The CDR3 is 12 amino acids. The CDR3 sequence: CASGDRSYEQYF. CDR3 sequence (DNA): TGTGCCAGCGGTGACAGATCCTACGAGCAGTACTTC.

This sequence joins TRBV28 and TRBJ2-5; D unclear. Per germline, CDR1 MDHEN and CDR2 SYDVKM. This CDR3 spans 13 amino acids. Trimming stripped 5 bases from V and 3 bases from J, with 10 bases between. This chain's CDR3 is CASSVRGEETQYF. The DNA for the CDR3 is TGTGCCAGCAGTGTTCGAGGAGAAGAGACCCAGTACTTC.

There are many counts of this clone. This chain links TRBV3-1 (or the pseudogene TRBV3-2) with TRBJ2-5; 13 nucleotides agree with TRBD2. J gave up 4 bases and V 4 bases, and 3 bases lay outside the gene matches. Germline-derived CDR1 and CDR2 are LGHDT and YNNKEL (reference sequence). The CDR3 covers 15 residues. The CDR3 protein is CASSLGLAGPETQYF. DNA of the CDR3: TGTGCCAGCAGCCTGGGACTAGCGGGACCAGAGACCCAGTACTTC.

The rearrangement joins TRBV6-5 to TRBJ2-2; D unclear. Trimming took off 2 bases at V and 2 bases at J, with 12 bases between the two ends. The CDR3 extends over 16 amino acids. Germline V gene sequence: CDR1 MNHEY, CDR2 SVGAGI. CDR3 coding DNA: TGTGCCAGCAGTTACGCGGCAGTCCTCAACACCGGGGAGCTGTTTTTT. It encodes CASSYAAVLNTGELFF.

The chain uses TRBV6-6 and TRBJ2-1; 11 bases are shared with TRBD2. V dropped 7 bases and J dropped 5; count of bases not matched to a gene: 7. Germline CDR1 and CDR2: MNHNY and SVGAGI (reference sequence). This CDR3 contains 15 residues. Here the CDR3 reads CASTPGTSGNNEQFF. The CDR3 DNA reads TGTGCCAGCACCCCCGGGACTAGCGGAAACAATGAGCAGTTCTTC.

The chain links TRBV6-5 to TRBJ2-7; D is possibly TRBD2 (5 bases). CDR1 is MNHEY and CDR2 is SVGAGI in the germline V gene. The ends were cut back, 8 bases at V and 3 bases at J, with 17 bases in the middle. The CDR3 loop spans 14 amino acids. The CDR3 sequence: CASGEGEPLYEQYF. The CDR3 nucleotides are TGTGCCAGCGGAGAGGGCGAACCCCTCTACGAGCAGTACTTC.

The CDR3 bases are TGTGCCAGCAGCCGCGGACTGTCGAACACTGAAGCTTTCTTT. Amino acids: CASSRGLSNTEAFF. The chain employs TRBV14 and TRBJ1-1; D call uncertain. The CDR3 consists of 14 residues. The germline V gene has CDR1 SGHDN and CDR2 FVKESK. With 4 bases removed from V and 1 base from J, the gap between germline ends came to 10 bases.

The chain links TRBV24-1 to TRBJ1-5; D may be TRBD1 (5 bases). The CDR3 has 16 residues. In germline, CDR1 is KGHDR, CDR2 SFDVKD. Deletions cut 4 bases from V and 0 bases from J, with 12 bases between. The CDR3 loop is CATSEAGLLSNQPQHF. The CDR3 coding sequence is TGTGCCACCAGTGAAGCGGGACTCCTTAGCAATCAGCCCCAGCATTTT.

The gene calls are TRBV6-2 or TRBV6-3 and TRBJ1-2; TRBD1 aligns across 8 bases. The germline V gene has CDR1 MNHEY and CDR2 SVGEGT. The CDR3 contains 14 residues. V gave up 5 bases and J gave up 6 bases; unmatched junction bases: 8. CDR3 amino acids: CASSTPGGWNGYTF. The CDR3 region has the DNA TGTGCCAGCAGTACCCCAGGGGGCTGGAATGGCTACACCTTC.

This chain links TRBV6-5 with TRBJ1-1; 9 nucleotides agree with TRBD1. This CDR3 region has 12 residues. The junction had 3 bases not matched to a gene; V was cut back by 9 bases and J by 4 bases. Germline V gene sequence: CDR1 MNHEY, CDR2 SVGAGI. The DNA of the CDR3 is TGTGCCAGTACAGGGGGCGGCACTGAAGCTTTCTTT. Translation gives CASTGGGTEAFF.

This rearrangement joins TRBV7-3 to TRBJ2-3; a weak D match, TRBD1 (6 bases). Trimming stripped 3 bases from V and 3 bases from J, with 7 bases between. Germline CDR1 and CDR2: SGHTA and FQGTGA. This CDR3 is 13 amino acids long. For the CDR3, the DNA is TGTGCCAGCAGCTTGGGGGCGACAGATACGCAGTATTTT. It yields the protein CASSLGATDTQYF. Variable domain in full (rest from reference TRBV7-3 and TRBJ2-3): GAGVSQTPSNKVTEKGKYVELRCDPISGHTALYWYRQSLGQGPEFLIYFQGTGAADDSGLPNDRFFAVRPEGSVSTLKIQRTERGDSAVYLCASSLGATDTQYFGPGTRLTVL.

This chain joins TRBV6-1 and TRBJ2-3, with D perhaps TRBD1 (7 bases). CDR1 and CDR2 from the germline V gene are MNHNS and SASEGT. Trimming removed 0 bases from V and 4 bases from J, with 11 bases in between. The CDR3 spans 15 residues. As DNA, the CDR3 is TGTGCCAGCAGTGAAGCTGGAGGGGGCCCAGATACGCAGTATTTT. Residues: CASSEAGGGPDTQYF.

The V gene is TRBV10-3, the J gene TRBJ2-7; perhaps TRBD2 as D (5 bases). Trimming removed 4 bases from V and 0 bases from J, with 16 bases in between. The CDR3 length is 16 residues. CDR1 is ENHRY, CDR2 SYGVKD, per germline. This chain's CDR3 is CAISGYSAESSYEQYF. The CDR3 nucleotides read TGTGCCATCAGTGGTTACTCAGCGGAGAGCTCCTACGAGCAGTACTTC.